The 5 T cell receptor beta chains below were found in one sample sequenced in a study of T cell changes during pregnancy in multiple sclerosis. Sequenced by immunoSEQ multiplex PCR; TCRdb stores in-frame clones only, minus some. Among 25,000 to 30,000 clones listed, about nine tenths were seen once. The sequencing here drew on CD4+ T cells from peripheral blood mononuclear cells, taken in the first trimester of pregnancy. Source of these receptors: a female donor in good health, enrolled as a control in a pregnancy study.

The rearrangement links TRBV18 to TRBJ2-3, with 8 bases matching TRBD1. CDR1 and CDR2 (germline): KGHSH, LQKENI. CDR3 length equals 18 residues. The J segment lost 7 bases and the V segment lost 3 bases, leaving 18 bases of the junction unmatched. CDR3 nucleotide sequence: TGTGCCAGCTCACCGAGCGATTCAGGACAGGGCAGTATCAATACGCAGTATTTT. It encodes CASSPSDSGQGSINTQYF.

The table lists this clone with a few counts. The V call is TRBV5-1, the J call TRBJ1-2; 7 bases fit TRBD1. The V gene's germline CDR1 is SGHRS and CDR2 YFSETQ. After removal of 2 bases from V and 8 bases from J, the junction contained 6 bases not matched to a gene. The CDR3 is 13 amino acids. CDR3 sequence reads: CASSLGLQGGYTF. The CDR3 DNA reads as TGCGCCAGCAGCTTAGGACTACAGGGGGGCTACACCTTC. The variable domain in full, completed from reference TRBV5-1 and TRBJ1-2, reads KAGVTQTPRYLIKTRGQQVTLSCSPISGHRSVSWYQQTPGQGLQFLFEYFSETQRNKGNFPGRFSGRQFSNSRSEMNVSTLELGDSALYLCASSLGLQGGYTFGSGTRLTVV.

The chain's CDR3 is CASSLRPTNEKLFF. The CDR3 region has the DNA TGTGCCAGCAGCTTGAGGCCAACTAATGAAAAACTGTTTTTT. This chain joins TRBV7-9 and TRBJ1-4, with D uncertain. The germline CDR1 and CDR2 sequences are SEHNR and FQNEAQ (reference sequence). V was clipped by 3 bases and J by 0 bases, with 5 bases between them. This CDR3 is built from 14 residues.

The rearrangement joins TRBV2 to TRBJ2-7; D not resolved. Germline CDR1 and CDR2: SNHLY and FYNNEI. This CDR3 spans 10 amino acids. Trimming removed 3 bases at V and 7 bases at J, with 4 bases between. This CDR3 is CASSDGEQYF. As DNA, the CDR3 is TGTGCCAGCAGTGACGGTGAGCAGTACTTC. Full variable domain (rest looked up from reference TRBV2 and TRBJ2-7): EPEVTQTPSHQVTQMGQEVILRCVPISNHLYFYWYRQILGQKVEFLVSFYNNEISEKSEIFDDQFSVERPDGSNFTLKIRSTKLEDSAMYFCASSDGEQYFGPGTRLTVT.

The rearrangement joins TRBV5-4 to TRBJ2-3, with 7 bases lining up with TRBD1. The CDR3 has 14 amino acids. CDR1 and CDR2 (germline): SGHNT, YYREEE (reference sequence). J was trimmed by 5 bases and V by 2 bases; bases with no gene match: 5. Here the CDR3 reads CASSLATGLDTQYF. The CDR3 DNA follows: TGTGCCAGCAGCTTAGCGACAGGGCTAGATACGCAGTATTTT.